This T cell receptor beta chain derives from a study of T-cell reconstitution after alpha-beta-depleted transplantation in children. The library targeted TCRbeta and was prepared with unique molecular identifiers. TCRdb ran MiXCR on the PCR reads and lists one entry per CDR3 protein. This repertoire shows approximately 980,000 distinct CDR3 sequences, about 30% found once; its top ten account for 25% to 35%. The ends were cut back, 6 bases at V and 1 base at J, with 9 bases in the middle. CDR1 is SQVTM and CDR2 is ANQGSEA in the germline V gene. This CDR3 has 12 amino acids. The specimen comprised PBMCs, mostly from graft donor cells, sampled 360 days after TCRalphabeta/CD19-depleted stem cell transplant. The clonotype was recovered from a boy under two years old who had a stem cell transplant for SCID, so the T cells may come from the graft donor. The V and J genes are TRBV29-1 and TRBJ2-5; D gene ambiguous. Here the CDR3 DNA reads TGCAGCGTCGTACAGAGCCAAGAGACCCAGTACTTC. Protein: CSVVQSQETQYF.